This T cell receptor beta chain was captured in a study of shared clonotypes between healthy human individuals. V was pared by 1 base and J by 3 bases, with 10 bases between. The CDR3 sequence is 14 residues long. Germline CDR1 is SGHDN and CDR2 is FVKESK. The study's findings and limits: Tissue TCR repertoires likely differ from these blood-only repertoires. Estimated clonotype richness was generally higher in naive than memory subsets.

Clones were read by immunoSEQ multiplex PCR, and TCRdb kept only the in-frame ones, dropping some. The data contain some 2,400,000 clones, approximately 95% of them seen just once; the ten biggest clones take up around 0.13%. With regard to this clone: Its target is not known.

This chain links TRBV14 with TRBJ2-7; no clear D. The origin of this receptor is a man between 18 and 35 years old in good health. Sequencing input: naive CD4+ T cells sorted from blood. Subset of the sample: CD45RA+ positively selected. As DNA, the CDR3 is TGTGCCAGCAGCCAAGCGCATAAGCGCTACGAGCAGTACTTC. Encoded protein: CASSQAHKRYEQYF.